A selection of T cell receptor beta chains follows, all from one sample in a study of cytomegalovirus exposure and HLA in healthy donors. Only in-frame clones appear in the TCRdb table, and some are missing; sequencing was by immunoSEQ multiplex PCR. The table lists around 150,000 clones, 60% to 85% of them singletons. Material: PBMCs. All receptors come from a man in his fifties or sixties in good health and CMV-seropositive. CDR3s leave out the opening cysteine and the closing phenylalanine or tryptophan. Each record gives: J gene, clone size, V gene, CDR3 protein. Rows may omit the clone size; those that give it use once, few, many or a size class.

>TRBJ2-7|NA|TRBV6-1
ASSEGGLPYEQY
>TRBJ1-2|NA|TRBV28
ASTERVLGYGYT
>TRBJ1-1|once|TRBV29-1
SARLRLNTEAF
>TRBJ2-7|NA|TRBV7-9
ASSPLRGEQY
>TRBJ1-1|NA|TRBV29-1
SVRTGQQGGAEAF
>TRBJ2-1|NA|TRBV7-9
ASSTSTGTDYNEQF
>TRBJ1-5|NA|TRBV10-1
ASSSGHPNQPQH
>TRBJ2-1|NA|TRBV27
ATGRYNEQF
>TRBJ2-1|NA|TRBV5-4
ASSSTPDRGLMEQF
>TRBJ2-7|NA|TRBV11-3
ASSLGGGVSAEQY
>TRBJ2-3|few|TRBV5-1
ASSISGRLTDTQY
>TRBJ2-7|NA|TRBV5-1
ASSFSLAGSGEQY
>TRBJ2-1|few|TRBV11-2
ASSLEGGGRATYNEQF
>TRBJ1-5|NA|TRBV6-6
ASRPGDRDQPQH
>TRBJ2-7|NA|TRBV5-4
ASSPTSHQSSYEQY
>TRBJ2-7|NA|TRBV7-9
ATTGTGPYEQY
>TRBJ2-2|NA|TRBV6-1
ASSAQPTGMVSRELF